This T cell receptor beta chain was recovered during a study of neurological immune-mediated disorders. About the research overall: Of the approximately 35 patients with multiple sclerosis, about 31 had relapsing-remitting MS, whereas the remaining 3 had secondary progressive MS. Findings and limits, study-wide: No CDR3 amino acid sequences were shared by expanded clones across subjects, suggesting private repertoires in all groups.

This clonotype was recorded many times. Its antigen is undetermined. CDR1 and CDR2 from the germline V gene are SGHRS and YFSETQ. With V trimmed by 0 bases and J by 9 bases, 15 bases remained unmatched. This CDR3 region has 17 residues. cDNA synthesis was performed by 5'RACE with 10-nucleotide random UMIs. A single run covered 15-18 subjects with over 160 million TCR-beta sequences. In TCRdb, the 5' RACE reads were re-called with MiXCR into one record per CDR3 protein. The table has 25,000 to 30,000 distinct CDR3 sequences, approximately 3.2% seen once. The chain joins TRBV5-1 to TRBJ2-5; 9 bases agree with TRBD1. What was sequenced was PBMCs. This TCR was recovered from a woman younger than 45 with multiple sclerosis. In nucleotides, the CDR3 is TGCGCCAGCAGCTTGGTCGTGGGACAGGGTCCCCAGTCGGCCCAGTACTTC. As protein: CASSLVVGQGPQSAQYF.